This T cell receptor beta chain originates from a study of Graves' ophthalmopathy and Graves' hyperthyroidism. General study findings and limits: A model of 13 signatures distinguished ophthalmopathy from stable hyperthyroidism at roughly 86% sensitivity and nearly 82% specificity.

The CDR3 is made up of 13 amino acids. V shed 0 bases and J shed 6 bases, with 8 bases lying between them. Germline values: CDR1 KGHDR, CDR2 SFDVKD. Amplified material comprised TCR beta CDR3 regions derived from RNA transcripts. An initial RT-PCR round employing HTBI primers preceded a second-round multiplex PCR. Via MiXCR, TCRdb re-called the multiplex PCR reads, giving one row per CDR3 protein. The sample records under 250,000 distinct CDR3 sequences, about a fifth being singletons. Regarding this clonotype: Its target is unknown.

The sequence was collected from a woman aged 50 to 60 with Graves' ophthalmopathy. The V call is TRBV24-1, the J call TRBJ2-7, with D perhaps matching TRBD2 (5 bases). The sequenced material came from peripheral blood. The CDR3 DNA reads as TGTGCCACCAGTGATTTGCCGGGAAGCGAGCAGTACTTC. It is translated as CATSDLPGSEQYF.